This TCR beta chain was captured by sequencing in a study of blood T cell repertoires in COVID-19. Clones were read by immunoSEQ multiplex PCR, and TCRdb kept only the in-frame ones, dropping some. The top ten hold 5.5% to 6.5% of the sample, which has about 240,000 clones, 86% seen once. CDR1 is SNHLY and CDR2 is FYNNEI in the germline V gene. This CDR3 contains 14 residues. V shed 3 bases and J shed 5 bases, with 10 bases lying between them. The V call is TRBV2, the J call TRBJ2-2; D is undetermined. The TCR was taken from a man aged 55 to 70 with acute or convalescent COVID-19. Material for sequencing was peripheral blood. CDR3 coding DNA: TGTGCCAGCAGTGAGTACTTCGTGACCGGGGAGCTGTTTTTT. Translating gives CASSEYFVTGELFF.